Below are 11 T cell receptor beta chains sequenced from a single sample in a study of Graves' ophthalmopathy and Graves' hyperthyroidism. As the template, RNA transcripts were used to amplify TCR beta CDR3 regions. Amplification began with first-round RT-PCR using HTBI primers, then second-round multiplex PCR was performed. Each CDR3 protein is one row after TCRdb ran MiXCR on the multiplex PCR reads. Altogether approximately 540,000 distinct CDR3 sequences are present, just under 40% being singletons, with the ten largest covering around 4.6%. The material sequenced was peripheral blood or thyroid tissue (not recorded which). These receptors were obtained from an adult man with Graves' hyperthyroidism.

J is TRBJ1-2 and V is TRBV12-3 or TRBV12-4; D might be TRBD1 (5 bases). The CDR3 length is 14 residues. V was pared by 2 bases and J by 4 bases, with 11 bases between. As DNA, the CDR3 is TGTGCCAGCAGTTTAACCCAGGGTAGCTATGGCTACACCTTC. Protein sequence: CASSLTQGSYGYTF.

This clonotype was counted between two and nine times. The V and J genes are TRBV20-1 and TRBJ1-1, with D hard to call. V lost 1 base and J 1 base, leaving 10 bases between the germline ends. This CDR3 has 14 residues. Germline V CDR1 and CDR2: DFQATT, SNEGSKA (reference sequence). The CDR3 reads CSARVDGWNTEAFF. DNA for the CDR3: TGCAGTGCTAGAGTCGACGGGTGGAACACTGAAGCTTTCTTT.

Only a few counts were recorded for this clonotype. The rearrangement uses TRBV9 and TRBJ2-5, with TRBD2 as a possible D gene (7 bases). The V and J ends lost 4 bases and 4 bases respectively, with 23 bases between them. There are 17 residues in the CDR3. The germline gives CDR1 SGDLS, CDR2 YYNGEE. The CDR3 here is CASSQEGWGGPGETQYF. CDR3 DNA sequence: TGTGCCAGCAGCCAAGAAGGGTGGGGGGGCCCAGGAGAGACCCAGTACTTC.

This clonotype was seen only once. This chain connects TRBV29-1 to TRBJ2-1, with no clear D. This CDR3 spans 13 amino acids. Trimming removed 6 bases from V and 0 bases from J, with 9 bases in between. Per the germline V gene, CDR1 is SQVTM and CDR2 is ANQGSEA. The CDR3 is CSVKIDSYNEQFF. CDR3 DNA sequence: TGCAGCGTCAAAATCGACTCCTACAATGAGCAGTTCTTC.

Details on this clonotype: At one of its ends the junction is not consistent with the germline gene, which may arise from a read error. The chain is built from TRBV2 and TRBJ1-1; the D is unclear. Per germline, CDR1 SNHLY and CDR2 FYNNEI. The CDR3 has 15 residues. CDR3 region: CAGSLALPGNTEAFF. CDR3 DNA: TGTGCCGGCAGTTTAGCTCTTCCCGGGAACACTGAAGCTTTCTTT. The entire variable domain, with the rest obtained from reference TRBV2 and TRBJ1-1, is as follows: EPEVTQTPSHQVTQMGQEVILRCVPISNHLYFYWYRQILGQKVEFLVSFYNNEISEKSEIFDDQFSVERPDGSNFTLKIRSTKLEDSAMYFCAGSLALPGNTEAFFGQGTRLTVV.

Ten or more counts support this clonotype. The chain uses TRBV7-9 and TRBJ1-2; D remains ambiguous. Per germline, CDR1 SEHNR and CDR2 FQNEAQ (reference sequence). V was shortened by 5 bases and J by 0 bases, with 13 bases between the two germline ends. The length of the CDR3 is 15 residues. In DNA form, the CDR3 reads TGTGCCAGCAGCACCGCAGGCTACGCTAACTATGGCTACACCTTC. Its translation is CASSTAGYANYGYTF.

This clonotype occurred many times. This chain links TRBV12-3 or TRBV12-4 with TRBJ1-2; D not certain. The CDR3 totals 13 residues. V lost 3 bases and J 0 bases, leaving 5 bases between the germline ends. CDR3 protein: CASSLNTNYGYTF. CDR3 nucleotides: TGTGCCAGCAGTTTGAACACTAACTATGGCTACACCTTC.

The rearrangement uses TRBV7-9 and TRBJ1-4; a weak D match, TRBD1 (5 bases). The V gene lost 2 bases and the J gene lost 6 bases, with 10 bases spanning the gap. The V gene's germline CDR1 is SEHNR and CDR2 FQNEAQ (reference sequence). CDR3 size: 14 residues. The CDR3 DNA is TGTGCCAGCAGCTTATGGTTGGGGGATGAAAAACTGTTTTTT. Its protein product is CASSLWLGDEKLFF.

J is TRBJ1-4 and V is TRBV5-4, with 8 bases matching TRBD1. Trimming removed 0 bases from V and 8 bases from J; junction bases left unmatched: 6. CDR3 length: 15 amino acids. The germline V gene encodes CDR1 SGHNT and CDR2 YYREEE (reference sequence). CDR3 sequence (DNA): TGTGCCAGCAGCTTGGCAGGGGGCAAACGAGAAAAACTGTTTTTT. Translating it yields CASSLAGGKREKLFF.

This clonotype was counted at least ten times. The gene calls are TRBV20-1 and TRBJ1-5; weak D call: TRBD1 (6 bases). V lost 2 bases, J lost 5 bases, and 13 bases lay in between. This CDR3 comprises 14 residues. Germline V lookup: CDR1 DFQATT, CDR2 SNEGSKA (reference sequence). CDR3 protein: CSARRGGGDQPQHF. CDR3 sequence (DNA): TGCAGTGCTAGAAGGGGGGGAGGGGATCAGCCCCAGCATTTT.

This clonotype was seen ten or more times. The chain uses TRBV9 and TRBJ1-2; 7 nucleotides agree with TRBD1. CDR3 length equals 14 residues. Germline values: CDR1 SGDLS, CDR2 YYNGEE. Losses at the gene ends were 3 bases for V and 5 bases for J; bases not matched to a gene: 7. This chain's CDR3 is CASSAGQDRYGYTF. The CDR3 DNA reads TGTGCCAGCAGCGCCGGACAGGACAGATATGGCTACACCTTC.